A single sample gave rise to the 15 T cell receptor beta chains below, sequenced in a study of T cell responses to AZD1222 COVID-19 vaccine (dated by TCRdb to the early 2020s). This specimen's time point label, per the study, means: about 28 days (+/-7) after the second vaccine dose. The library was built by means of the immunoSEQ multiplex PCR assay. Imported from immuneACCESS, the table was reduced by TCRdb to in-frame sequences with V and J called. These copies leave out some clones; in studies compared against another copy, an unresolved V gene accounts for under half, and the cause of the remainder is not known. Within this sample are under 95,000 clones, with about 90% of them counted one time only. 1.3% to 1.5% of the sample is taken by the ten largest. The specimen comprised peripheral blood, sampled 28 days after the second AZD1222 dose. The receptors originated from an adult who received the AZD1222 COVID-19 vaccine.

The gene calls are TRBV5-6 and TRBJ1-2; 7 nucleotides line up with TRBD1. CDR3 length equals 16 residues. Germline V gives CDR1 SGHDT, CDR2 YYEEEE. J lost 4 bases, V lost 4 bases, and 13 bases had no gene match. CDR3 sequence: CASSPDRQGPGYGYTF. CDR3 in DNA: TGTGCCAGCAGCCCGGACAGGCAGGGGCCGGGCTATGGCTACACCTTC.

This clone was seen once. Distinct nucleotide sequences in the sample also encode this CDR3. V gene TRBV6-2 or TRBV6-3 combines with J gene TRBJ2-3; no firm D call. The CDR3 is made up of 13 amino acids. The germline V and J ends were trimmed by 2 bases and 2 bases, with 5 bases remaining between them. Germline-derived CDR1 and CDR2 are MNHEY and SVGEGT. DNA of the CDR3: TGTGCCAGCAGTTACCCATCCACAGATACGCAGTATTTT. This sequence encodes CASSYPSTDTQYF.

The chain uses TRBV6-1 and TRBJ1-6; 9 nucleotides match TRBD1. This CDR3 spans 15 amino acids. Germline CDR1 and CDR2: MNHNS and SASEGT. V dropped 3 bases and J dropped 9; count of bases not matched to a gene: 6. The CDR3 DNA follows: TGTGCCAGCAGTGAGGGGACAGGGACCGGTTCACCCCTCCACTTT. Translated, it gives CASSEGTGTGSPLHF.

The chain uses TRBV6-5 and TRBJ1-4, with D uncertain. The CDR3 has 16 amino acids. Germline V gene sequence: CDR1 MNHEY, CDR2 SVGAGI. The germline V and J ends were trimmed by 0 bases and 7 bases, with 15 bases remaining between them. The CDR3 nucleotides are TGTGCCAGCAGTTACTCCCCTTCATCTCAGACTGAAAAACTGTTTTTT. This gives the protein CASSYSPSSQTEKLFF.

J is TRBJ2-7 and V is TRBV11-2; 7 nucleotides align to TRBD2. With 5 bases clipped from V and 4 bases from J, the junction kept 14 bases outside the gene matches. The CDR3 is 16 residues long. From germline, CDR1 is SGHAT and CDR2 FQNNGV. The chain's CDR3 is CASSTPRGGRHYEQYF. The CDR3 DNA follows: TGTGCCAGCAGCACCCCACGCGGGGGTCGACATTACGAGCAGTACTTC.

In nucleotides, the CDR3 is TGTGCCAGCAGCACGGATTCGAACACTGAAGCTTTCTTT. As protein: CASSTDSNTEAFF. The chain links TRBV5-6 to TRBJ1-1, with unresolved D. V was pared by 4 bases and J by 1 base, with 8 bases between. The CDR3 extends over 13 amino acids. Germline values: CDR1 SGHDT, CDR2 YYEEEE.

This sequence joins TRBV5-6 and TRBJ2-7; D is unresolved. Per germline, CDR1 SGHDT and CDR2 YYEEEE. The CDR3 contains 13 residues. Trimming took 1 base from V and 3 from J, leaving 8 bases between them. The CDR3 sequence: CASSLPAGYEQYF. The CDR3 nucleotides are TGTGCCAGCAGCTTGCCTGCAGGCTACGAGCAGTACTTC. Combining the CDR3 with reference TRBV5-6 and TRBJ2-7 gives the whole variable domain DAGVTQSPTHLIKTRGQQVTLRCSPKSGHDTVSWYQQALGQGPQFIFQYYEEEERQRGNFPDRFSGHQFPNYSSELNVNALLLGDSALYLCASSLPAGYEQYFGPGTRLTVT.

The chain joins TRBV25-1 to TRBJ2-1; D gene unclear. V was clipped by 3 bases and J by 10 bases, with 10 bases between them. CDR3 length: 12 residues. Germline V gives CDR1 MGHDK, CDR2 SYGVNS. CDR3 sequence (DNA): TGTGCCAGCAGTGATCAGAAGACGGAGCAGTTCTTC. Translation gives CASSDQKTEQFF.

V usage is TRBV5-1 and J usage is TRBJ1-1; D may be TRBD1 (6 bases). The V end lost 0 bases, the J end lost 5 bases, and 11 bases lay between the germline ends. The length of the CDR3 is 14 residues. Per germline, CDR1 SGHRS and CDR2 YFSETQ. The CDR3 here is CASSLEGGRTEAFF. DNA of the CDR3: TGCGCCAGCAGCTTGGAGGGGGGCAGGACTGAAGCTTTCTTT.

This clone was counted a single time. The genes are TRBV12-3 or TRBV12-4 and TRBJ1-2; a weak D match, TRBD1 (6 bases). V was pared by 4 bases and J by 4 bases, with 7 bases between. The CDR3 loop spans 12 amino acids. CDR3 in amino acids: CASSSGAYGYTF. The CDR3 region has the DNA TGTGCCAGCAGTTCAGGGGCCTATGGCTACACCTTC.

The chain couples TRBV27 to TRBJ2-5; unclear D gene. The CDR3 contains 13 residues. Germline lookup yields CDR1 MNHEY and CDR2 SMNVEV (reference sequence). V was trimmed by 6 bases and J by 0 bases, leaving 8 bases between them. CDR3: CASRGMNQETQYF. CDR3 sequence (DNA): TGTGCCAGCAGGGGGATGAACCAAGAGACCCAGTACTTC.

J is TRBJ1-6 and V is TRBV11-2; 8 bases line up with TRBD1. Germline CDR1 reads SGHAT; CDR2 reads FQNNGV. The CDR3 sequence is 17 residues long. Trimming took 5 bases from V and 6 from J; bases not matched to a gene: 12. CDR3 bases: TGTGCCAGCAGCGCCCTCCTCGTCAGGGGGCTTAATTCACCCCTCCACTTT. Translating it yields CASSALLVRGLNSPLHF.

In its sample, this clone was seen a few times. J is TRBJ1-2 and V is TRBV6-5; tentatively, D is TRBD1 (6 bases). Trimming removed 0 bases at V and 0 bases at J, with 8 bases between. Looked up from germline, CDR1 is MNHEY and CDR2 is SVGAGI. CDR3 length equals 15 residues. The CDR3 sequence is CASSYSTGANYGYTF. CDR3 nucleotides: TGTGCCAGCAGTTACTCGACAGGAGCTAACTATGGCTACACCTTC.

This chain links TRBV7-9 with TRBJ1-2; D call uncertain. V was pared by 1 base and J by 7 bases, with 7 bases between. Germline CDR1 is SEHNR and CDR2 is FQNEAQ (reference sequence). The CDR3 covers 12 residues. The chain's CDR3 is CASSLDRSGYTF. The DNA for the CDR3 is TGTGCCAGCAGCTTAGATCGGTCTGGCTACACCTTC.

The J gene is TRBJ1-1, the V gene TRBV28, with TRBD1 matching over 8 bases. The V gene's germline CDR1 is MDHEN and CDR2 SYDVKM. This CDR3 has 15 amino acids. Germline trimming cut 3 bases from V and 1 base from J; bases unmatched to any gene: 4. The CDR3 spells CASSFGRGQNTEAFF. Written as DNA, the CDR3 is TGTGCCAGCAGTTTCGGCAGGGGGCAGAACACTGAAGCTTTCTTT.